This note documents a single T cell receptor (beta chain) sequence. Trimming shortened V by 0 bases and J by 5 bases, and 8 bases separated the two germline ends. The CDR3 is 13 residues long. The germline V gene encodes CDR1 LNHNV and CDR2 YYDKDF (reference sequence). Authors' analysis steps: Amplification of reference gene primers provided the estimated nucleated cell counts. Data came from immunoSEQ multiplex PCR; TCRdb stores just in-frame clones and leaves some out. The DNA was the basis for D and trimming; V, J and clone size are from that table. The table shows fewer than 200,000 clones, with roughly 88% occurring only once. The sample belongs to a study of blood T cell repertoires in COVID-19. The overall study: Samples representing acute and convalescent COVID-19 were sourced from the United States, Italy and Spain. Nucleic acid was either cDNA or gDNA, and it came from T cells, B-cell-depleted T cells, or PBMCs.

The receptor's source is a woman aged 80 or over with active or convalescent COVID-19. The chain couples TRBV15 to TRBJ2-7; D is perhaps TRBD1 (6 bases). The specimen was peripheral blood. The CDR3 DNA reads TGTGCCACCAGCAGAGATACAGGGCACGAGCAGTACTTC. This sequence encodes CATSRDTGHEQYF.